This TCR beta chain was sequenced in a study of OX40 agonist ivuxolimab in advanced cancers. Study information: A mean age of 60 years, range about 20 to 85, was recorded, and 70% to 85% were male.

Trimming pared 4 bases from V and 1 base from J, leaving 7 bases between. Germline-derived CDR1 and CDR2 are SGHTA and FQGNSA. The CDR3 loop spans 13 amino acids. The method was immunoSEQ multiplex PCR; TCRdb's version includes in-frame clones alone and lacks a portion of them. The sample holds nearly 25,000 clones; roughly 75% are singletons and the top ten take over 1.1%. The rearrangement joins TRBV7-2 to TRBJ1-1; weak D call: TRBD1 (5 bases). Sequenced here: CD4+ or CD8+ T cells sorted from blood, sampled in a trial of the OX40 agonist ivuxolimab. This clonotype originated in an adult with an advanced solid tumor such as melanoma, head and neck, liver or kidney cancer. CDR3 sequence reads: CASSSQENTEAFF. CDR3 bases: TGTGCCAGCAGCTCACAGGAGAACACTGAAGCTTTCTTT.